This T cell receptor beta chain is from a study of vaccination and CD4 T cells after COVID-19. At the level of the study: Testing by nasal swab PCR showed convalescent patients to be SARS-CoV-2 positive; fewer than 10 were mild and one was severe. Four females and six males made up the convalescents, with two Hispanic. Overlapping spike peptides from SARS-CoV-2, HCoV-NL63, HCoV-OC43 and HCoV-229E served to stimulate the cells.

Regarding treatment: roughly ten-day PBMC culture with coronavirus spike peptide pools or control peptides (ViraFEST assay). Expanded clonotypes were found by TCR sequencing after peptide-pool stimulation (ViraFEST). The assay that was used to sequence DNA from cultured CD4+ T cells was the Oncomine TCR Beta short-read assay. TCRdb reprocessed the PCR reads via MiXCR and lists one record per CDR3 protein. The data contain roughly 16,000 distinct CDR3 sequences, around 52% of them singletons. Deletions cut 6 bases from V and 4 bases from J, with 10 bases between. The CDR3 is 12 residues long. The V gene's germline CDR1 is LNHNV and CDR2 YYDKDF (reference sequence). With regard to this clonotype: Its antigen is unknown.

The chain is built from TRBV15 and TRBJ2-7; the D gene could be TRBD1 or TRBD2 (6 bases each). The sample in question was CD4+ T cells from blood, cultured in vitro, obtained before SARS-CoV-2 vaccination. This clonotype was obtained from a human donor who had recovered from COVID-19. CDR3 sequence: CATRRGEYEQYF. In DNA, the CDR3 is TGTGCCACCAGGAGGGGGGAATACGAGCAGTACTTC.